The next 9 T cell receptor beta chains were all read from a single sample in a study of blood T cell repertoires in COVID-19. Sequencing was performed with immunoSEQ multiplex PCR; in TCRdb, only in-frame clones are kept and a portion is missing. The sample includes about 88,000 clones, around 93% seen only once; the top ten take more than 1.5%. What was sequenced was peripheral blood. These receptors were collected from a human donor with active COVID-19. The donor label of this sample is uncertain.

CDR3 sequence: CASSLAGDMNTEAFF. The CDR3 DNA is TGTGCCAGCAGCTTAGCTGGGGACATGAACACTGAAGCTTTCTTT. The chain employs TRBV7-3 and TRBJ1-1, with D tentatively TRBD1 (6 bases). This CDR3 has 15 amino acids. CDR1 is SGHTA, CDR2 FQGTGA, per germline. V lost 2 bases, J lost 0 bases, and 10 bases lay in between. The full variable domain, its missing parts supplied by reference TRBV7-3 and TRBJ1-1, is GAGVSQTPSNKVTEKGKYVELRCDPISGHTALYWYRQSLGQGPEFLIYFQGTGAADDSGLPNDRFFAVRPEGSVSTLKIQRTERGDSAVYLCASSLAGDMNTEAFFGQGTRLTVV.

The rearrangement uses TRBV5-5 and TRBJ2-3; the D is unclear. The CDR3 length is 13 residues. Trimming left V 0 bases short and J 6 bases short, with 8 bases between. Per the germline V gene, CDR1 is SGHKS and CDR2 is YYEKEE (reference sequence). In DNA, the CDR3 is TGTGCCAGCAGCTTGGTTCTAAAGGATACGCAGTATTTT. Translated: CASSLVLKDTQYF.

This rearrangement joins TRBV7-2 to TRBJ2-2; D gene unclear. CDR3 length: 15 residues. Germline V gives CDR1 SGHTA, CDR2 FQGNSA. The germline V and J ends were trimmed by 1 base and 5 bases, with 11 bases remaining between them. DNA of the CDR3: TGTGCCAGCAGCTTAGGACTCCTAACGACCGGGGAGCTGTTTTTT. Residues: CASSLGLLTTGELFF.

V is TRBV28 and J is TRBJ1-1; D is ambiguous. The V gene's germline CDR1 is MDHEN and CDR2 SYDVKM. V lost 5 bases, J lost 0 bases, and 10 bases lay in between. This CDR3 contains 14 residues. Written as DNA, the CDR3 is TGTGCCAGCAGTCCGGGTTGGATGAACACTGAAGCTTTCTTT. This encodes CASSPGWMNTEAFF.

The rearrangement joins TRBV7-2 to TRBJ1-2; D not resolved. The V gene lost 0 bases and the J gene lost 4 bases, with 9 bases spanning the gap. Per the germline V gene, CDR1 is SGHTA and CDR2 is FQGNSA. The CDR3 runs to 14 residues. CDR3 bases: TGTGCCAGCAGCTTAGCGCAAGCTCTCTATGGCTACACCTTC. Translated: CASSLAQALYGYTF.

The chain is built from TRBV4-2 and TRBJ1-2; 11 bases line up with TRBD1. Germline CDR1 reads LGHNA; CDR2 reads YNFKEQ. This CDR3 has 18 residues. The junction had 10 bases not matched to a gene; V was cut back by 0 bases and J by 4 bases. CDR3 nucleotide sequence: TGTGCCAGCAGCCAAGAGTTCGGGGGGACAGGGGGAATCTATGGCTACACCTTC. Its translation: CASSQEFGGTGGIYGYTF.

This clone has a single count. The chain joins TRBV18 to TRBJ1-1; D might be TRBD1 (6 bases). Trimming shortened V by 3 bases and J by 2 bases, and 13 bases separated the two germline ends. CDR3 length equals 15 residues. Germline CDR1 reads KGHSH; CDR2 reads LQKENI. The CDR3 bases are TGTGCCAGCTCACCCTCAGGACAGCGAAACACTGAAGCTTTCTTT. It translates to CASSPSGQRNTEAFF.

This chain links TRBV5-1 with TRBJ1-1, with a weak D call TRBD1 (5 bases). The CDR3 has 14 amino acids. Trimming took 6 bases from V and 1 from J, leaving 13 bases between them. Germline V gene data show CDR1 as SGHRS and CDR2 as YFSETQ. DNA of the CDR3: TGCGCCAGCACCCTAGACAGCACGAACACTGAAGCTTTCTTT. Translation gives CASTLDSTNTEAFF. Full variable domain (missing parts from reference TRBV5-1 and TRBJ1-1): KAGVTQTPRYLIKTRGQQVTLSCSPISGHRSVSWYQQTPGQGLQFLFEYFSETQRNKGNFPGRFSGRQFSNSRSEMNVSTLELGDSALYLCASTLDSTNTEAFFGQGTRLTVV.

This clone showed up just a few times. The chain uses TRBV27 and TRBJ1-2; the match to TRBD1 covers 10 bases. The CDR3 has 15 amino acids. The J segment lost 6 bases and the V segment lost 5 bases, leaving 9 bases of the junction unmatched. Looked up from germline, CDR1 is MNHEY and CDR2 is SMNVEV (reference sequence). CDR3: CASSGRQGAIDGYTF. CDR3 coding DNA: TGTGCCAGCAGTGGGCGACAGGGGGCGATTGATGGCTACACCTTC.